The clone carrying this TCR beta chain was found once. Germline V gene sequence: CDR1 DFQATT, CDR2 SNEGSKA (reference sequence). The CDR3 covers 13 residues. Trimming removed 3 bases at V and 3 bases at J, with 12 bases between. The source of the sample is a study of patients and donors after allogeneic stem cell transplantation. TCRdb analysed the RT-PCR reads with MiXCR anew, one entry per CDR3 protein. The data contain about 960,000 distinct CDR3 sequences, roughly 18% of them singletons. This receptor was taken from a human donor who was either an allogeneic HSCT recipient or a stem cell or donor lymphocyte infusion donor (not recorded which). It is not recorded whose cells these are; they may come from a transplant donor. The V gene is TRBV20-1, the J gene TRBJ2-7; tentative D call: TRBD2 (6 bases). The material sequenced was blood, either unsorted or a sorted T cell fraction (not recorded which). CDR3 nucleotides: TGCAGTGCTAGCGGGACTGTCCACTACGAGCAGTACTTC. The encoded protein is CSASGTVHYEQYF.